One TCR beta chain is described in this entry. Losses at the gene ends were 9 bases for V and 4 bases for J; bases not matched to a gene: 19. This CDR3 has 19 amino acids. Germline CDR1 is LNHDA and CDR2 is SQIVND (reference sequence). Data came from immunoSEQ multiplex PCR; TCRdb stores just in-frame clones and leaves some out. The data show 500,000 or so clones, 87% seen once. Treatment meaning: roughly 18 received Ad26.COV2.S at low or high dose, single or two shots; about 5 received placebo; per-sample allocation not given. Following the first vaccine or placebo injection, samples were taken on day 63. This entry is derived from a study of Ad26.COV2.S vaccination and SARS-CoV-2 variants. Study-wide context: Enrolled in COV1001, the donor was in the Ad26.COV2.S trial arm, which received the vaccine. Intramuscularly, Ad26.COV2.S was given either once or twice, 56 days apart.

This TCR was recovered from a person aged 18-65 years who received the Ad26.COV2.S COVID-19 vaccine or a placebo. Sample: peripheral blood, taken in a trial of Ad26.COV2.S vaccine versus placebo. The chain recombines TRBV19 with TRBJ2-2; 11 nucleotides align to TRBD2. The CDR3 region has the DNA TGTGCCAGCAGATCTTCCGGGACTAGCGGCCCGGGTGGCACCGGGGAGCTGTTTTTT. Translated, it gives CASRSSGTSGPGGTGELFF.